These 31 T cell receptor beta chains were sequenced from one sample in a study of T cell repertoires in cytomegalovirus infection. Their antigens remain unidentified. MiXCR was run by TCRdb on the reads, yielding one entry per CDR3 protein. The table records approximately 300,000 distinct CDR3 sequences, 20% to 25% of them present only once. Sequenced here: cultured PBMCs, sampled from culture after CMV antigen stimulation. These receptors all come from a human donor in good health (CMV status not recorded). Some clones in this sample may be carry-over from other donors' samples.

This chain connects TRBV6-6 to TRBJ1-2, with D possibly TRBD1 on 5 matching bases. Trimming left V 0 bases short and J 4 bases short, with 12 bases between. Germline CDR1 and CDR2: MNHNY and SVGAGI (reference sequence). This CDR3 has 15 residues. Here the CDR3 DNA reads TGTGCCAGCAGTTACTCCGGGGCAGCAACCTATGGCTACACCTTC. Translation: CASSYSGAATYGYTF.

In this sample, this clonotype turned up many times. The chain carries TRBV7-6 and TRBJ2-7; D is possibly TRBD2 (6 bases). The CDR3 totals 15 residues. CDR1 is SGHVS, CDR2 FNYEAQ, per germline. Trimming removed 0 bases at V and 2 bases at J, with 11 bases between. CDR3 DNA: TGTGCCAGCAGCTTAGCGCAGGGACTTGCCTACGAGCAGTACTTC. Protein sequence: CASSLAQGLAYEQYF.

The rearrangement links TRBV25-1 to TRBJ2-4, with TRBD1 identical over 8 bases. The CDR3 consists of 14 residues. Germline lookup yields CDR1 MGHDK and CDR2 SYGVNS. The V gene end was trimmed by 4 bases and the J gene end by 4 bases; junction bases not matched to a gene: 3. The CDR3 DNA is TGTGCCAGCAGTGCCCGGACAGGGAAAAACATTCAGTACTTC. This translates into CASSARTGKNIQYF. Together with reference TRBV25-1 and TRBJ2-4, the CDR3 gives the full variable domain: EADIYQTPRYLVIGTGKKITLECSQTMGHDKMYWYQQDPGMELHLIHYSYGVNSTEKGDLSSESTVSRIRTEHFPLTLESARPSHTSQYLCASSARTGKNIQYFGAGTRLSVL.

This clonotype was seen repeatedly, ten times or more. The rearrangement links TRBV7-2 to TRBJ1-5; no reliable D call. In germline, CDR1 is SGHTA, CDR2 FQGNSA. There are 13 residues in the CDR3. V lost 4 bases, J lost 7 bases, and 11 bases lay in between. Here the CDR3 reads CASSSQNGQPQHF. The CDR3 bases are TGTGCCAGCAGCTCACAAAATGGACAGCCCCAGCATTTT. Full variable domain (rest looked up from reference TRBV7-2 and TRBJ1-5): GAGVSQSPSNKVTEKGKDVELRCDPISGHTALYWYRQSLGQGLEFLIYFQGNSAPDKSGLPSDRFSAERTGGSVSTLTIQRTQQEDSAVYLCASSSQNGQPQHFGDGTRLSIL.

The chain has TRBV29-1 and TRBJ2-1, with 13 bases fitting TRBD2. The CDR3 loop spans 17 amino acids. The trim removed 7 bases at V and 7 bases at J, leaving 16 bases unmatched. Germline lookup yields CDR1 SQVTM and CDR2 ANQGSEA. In DNA, the CDR3 is TGCAGCGCCGGACCGCGACTAGCGGGAGGTAGGATAAATGAGCAGTTCTTC. Its protein is CSAGPRLAGGRINEQFF.

The chain joins TRBV10-3 to TRBJ1-2; TRBD1 might be the D (5 bases). Germline assignment: CDR1 ENHRY and CDR2 SYGVKD. The CDR3 extends over 13 amino acids. V was cut by 7 bases and J by 4 bases, with 13 bases left in between. The CDR3 sequence: CAINPGRPYGYTF. DNA of the CDR3: TGTGCCATCAATCCGGGACGGCCCTATGGCTACACCTTC.

The rearrangement uses TRBV4-3 and TRBJ1-2, with D uncertain. Trimming took 1 base from V and 6 from J, leaving 12 bases between them. Germline loops: CDR1 LGHNA, CDR2 YSLEER. The CDR3 is 14 amino acids. As DNA, the CDR3 is TGCGCCAGCAGCCAAGCCGCATTACCAAATGGCTACACCTTC. Protein product: CASSQAALPNGYTF.

This chain connects TRBV27 to TRBJ2-5; no reliable D call. V lost 2 bases to trimming and J lost 4 bases, with 17 bases between them. Germline V gene sequence: CDR1 MNHEY, CDR2 SMNVEV (reference sequence). This CDR3 contains 16 residues. The DNA of the CDR3 is TGTGCCAGCAGTTTAGGAGCAGCCCCCGAGCGAGAGACCCAGTACTTC. This codes for CASSLGAAPERETQYF.

V is TRBV11-2 and J is TRBJ2-7; D possibly corresponds to TRBD2 (6 bases). Per germline, CDR1 SGHAT and CDR2 FQNNGV. The CDR3 length is 13 residues. CDR3 DNA sequence: TGTGTCAGCAGCTTAGTGGGGGGTTACGAGCAGTACGTC. This sequence encodes CVSSLVGGYEQYV.

This clonotype was counted many times. The chain joins TRBV7-2 to TRBJ1-1; D is unclear. The CDR3 loop spans 14 amino acids. Trimming pared 0 bases from V and 3 bases from J, leaving 8 bases between. The germline gives CDR1 SGHTA, CDR2 FQGNSA. CDR3 protein: CASSLALGHTEAFF. CDR3 in DNA: TGTGCCAGCAGCTTAGCCCTGGGTCACACTGAAGCTTTCTTT.

The chain employs TRBV7-9 and TRBJ2-3; D is unclear. Between the trimmed V and J ends, which lost 4 bases and 6 bases, there was a span of 11 bases. CDR3 length: 13 residues. Germline loops: CDR1 SEHNR, CDR2 FQNEAQ (reference sequence). Written as DNA, the CDR3 is TGTGCCAGCAGCTCGAGCTCCCTGGATACGCAGTATTTT. This codes for CASSSSSLDTQYF.

This clonotype has ten or more counts. The chain uses TRBV7-8 and TRBJ2-1; possible D gene TRBD2, 6 bases. This CDR3 region has 14 residues. The germline gives CDR1 SGHVS, CDR2 FQNEAQ. The V gene lost 1 base and the J gene lost 6 bases, with 10 bases spanning the gap. This chain's CDR3 is CASSLVSGSNEQFF. DNA of the CDR3: TGTGCCAGCAGCTTAGTTAGCGGATCCAATGAGCAGTTCTTC. The full variable domain, with the rest looked up from reference TRBV7-8 and TRBJ2-1, is GAGVSQSPRYKVAKRGQDVALRCDPISGHVSLFWYQQALGQGPEFLTYFQNEAQLDKSGLPSDRFFAERPEGSVSTLKIQRTQQEDSAVYLCASSLVSGSNEQFFGPGTRLTVL.

This clonotype was observed many times. This chain joins TRBV4-3 and TRBJ2-1, with 7 bases aligning to TRBD1. The CDR3 loop spans 16 amino acids. CDR1 is LGHNA and CDR2 is YSLEER in the germline V gene. V lost 2 bases to trimming and J lost 1 base; unmatched junction nucleotides: 5. As DNA, the CDR3 is TGCGCCAGCAGCCAATTCACAGGGGTTTCCTACAATGAGCAGTTCTTC. Translated, it gives CASSQFTGVSYNEQFF.

The rearrangement links TRBV6-6 to TRBJ1-2; 7 bases are a match to TRBD1. This CDR3 has 16 amino acids. J lost 1 base, V lost 0 bases, and 5 bases had no gene match. Germline CDR1 and CDR2: MNHNY and SVGAGI (reference sequence). The CDR3 is CASSYSLTGINYGYTF. CDR3 sequence (DNA): TGTGCCAGCAGTTACTCTCTGACAGGGATTAACTATGGCTACACCTTC.

The chain is built from TRBV20-1 and TRBJ1-6; D is uncertain. Trimming removed 3 bases at V and 4 bases at J, with 16 bases between. CDR1 and CDR2 (germline): DFQATT, SNEGSKA (reference sequence). This CDR3 comprises 16 residues. In nucleotides, the CDR3 is TGCAGTGCTAGTCGCGGGGTAGCCCTGTATAATTCACCCCTCCACTTT. It translates to CSASRGVALYNSPLHF.

This clonotype appeared many times. The CDR3, as DNA: TGTGCCAGCGAAAAGGTTCAAGGACTAGCGTTGGATACGCAGTATTTT. As protein: CASEKVQGLALDTQYF. J is TRBJ2-3 and V is TRBV7-2; 9 bases match TRBD2. The CDR3 is made up of 16 amino acids. The V segment lost 8 bases and the J segment 6 bases; nucleotides outside the gene matches: 15. CDR1 and CDR2 from the germline V gene are SGHTA and FQGNSA.

This clonotype appeared once. CDR3 protein: CASSPILGGAGGHEQFF. In DNA form, the CDR3 reads TGTGCCAGCAGTCCCATCCTCGGGGGAGCGGGAGGCCATGAGCAGTTCTTC. The chain joins TRBV6-5 to TRBJ2-1, with 9 bases that match TRBD2. Germline CDR1 MNHEY, CDR2 SVGAGI. The CDR3 sequence is 17 residues long. Trimming removed 5 bases from V and 8 bases from J; junction bases left unmatched: 16.

This clonotype was observed many times. The chain carries TRBV7-2 and TRBJ1-1; D is perhaps TRBD1 (6 bases). Deletions cut 7 bases from V and 3 bases from J, with 18 bases between. CDR1 is SGHTA, CDR2 FQGNSA, per germline. The length of the CDR3 is 15 residues. Written as DNA, the CDR3 is TGTGCCAGCACCTCAATAGGGGCAGGGGACACTGAAGCTTTCTTT. Protein: CASTSIGAGDTEAFF. The variable domain in full, with the rest retrieved from reference TRBV7-2 and TRBJ1-1, is GAGVSQSPSNKVTEKGKDVELRCDPISGHTALYWYRQSLGQGLEFLIYFQGNSAPDKSGLPSDRFSAERTGGSVSTLTIQRTQQEDSAVYLCASTSIGAGDTEAFFGQGTRLTVV.

The chain has TRBV24-1 and TRBJ2-5; 12 nucleotides agree with TRBD2. Looked up from germline, CDR1 is KGHDR and CDR2 is SFDVKD. The CDR3 runs to 15 residues. V trimming: 3 bases; J trimming: 5 bases; junction bases outside the gene matches: 3. The CDR3 loop reads CATSDATSGSETQYF. The CDR3 DNA reads TGTGCCACCAGTGATGCGACTAGCGGGAGTGAGACCCAGTACTTC.

V and J are TRBV5-6 and TRBJ2-3; 9 bases map to TRBD2. V was clipped by 4 bases and J by 3 bases; unmatched bases: 12. The CDR3 spans 17 residues. The germline V gene has CDR1 SGHDT and CDR2 YYEEEE. The CDR3 region has the DNA TGTGCCAGCAGCGGATGGGCCGGGAGCGGGAGGACAGATACGCAGTATTTT. This sequence encodes CASSGWAGSGRTDTQYF.

The V gene is TRBV30, the J gene TRBJ2-5; D gene unclear. Between the trimmed V and J ends, which lost 8 bases and 1 base, there was a span of 14 bases. Germline V gene lookup returns CDR1 GTSNPN and CDR2 SVGIG (reference sequence). The CDR3 is made up of 13 amino acids. The CDR3 DNA follows: TGTGCCGCGCAGCGAGGTCCCCAAGAGACCCAGTACTTC. It is translated as CAAQRGPQETQYF.

The sample holds a few counts of this clonotype. The chain is built from TRBV7-4 and TRBJ2-1; 14 nucleotides match TRBD2. Germline lookup yields CDR1 SGHVT and CDR2 SQSDAQ. This CDR3 region has 16 residues. The J segment lost 8 bases and the V segment lost 2 bases, leaving 5 bases of the junction unmatched. The CDR3 protein is CASSLSGTSGSDEQFF. CDR3 DNA: TGTGCCAGCAGCTTATCCGGGACTAGCGGGAGTGATGAGCAGTTCTTC.

This clonotype was counted once. The chain employs TRBV15 and TRBJ1-4, with unresolved D. With 5 bases removed from V and 1 base from J, the gap between germline ends came to 14 bases. The CDR3 length is 16 residues. Germline CDR1 and CDR2: LNHNV and YYDKDF (reference sequence). The CDR3 loop reads CATSLEPWETNEKLFF. CDR3 bases: TGTGCCACCAGCCTTGAACCGTGGGAAACTAATGAAAAACTGTTTTTT.

This clonotype was detected ten times or more. The V and J genes are TRBV7-8 and TRBJ2-7, with D uncertain. The CDR3 contains 17 residues. The germline V gene encodes CDR1 SGHVS and CDR2 FQNEAQ. V lost 7 bases and J lost 6, with 28 bases in between. The CDR3 loop is CASNLNVGGPAFGEQYF. CDR3 nucleotides: TGTGCCAGCAACTTGAACGTGGGCGGCCCGGCCTTTGGCGAGCAGTACTTC.

This clonotype came up a few times. V gene TRBV12-3 or TRBV12-4 combines with J gene TRBJ1-4, with D uncertain. The CDR3 is 13 residues long. V was trimmed by 6 bases and J by 0 bases, leaving 5 bases between them. The CDR3 DNA follows: TGTGCCAGCAGAGTTGCAACTAATGAAAAACTGTTTTTT. This encodes CASRVATNEKLFF.

The chain uses TRBV19 and TRBJ2-3; 11 bases align to TRBD2. The junction had 6 bases not matched to a gene; V was cut back by 3 bases and J by 4 bases. The CDR3 spans 16 residues. Germline CDR1 LNHDA, CDR2 SQIVND (reference sequence). CDR3 in amino acids: CASSMYSGRASDTQYF. Written as DNA, the CDR3 is TGTGCCAGTAGTATGTATAGCGGGAGGGCCTCAGATACGCAGTATTTT.

This chain connects TRBV28 to TRBJ2-3; D is ambiguous. This CDR3 is built from 11 residues. From germline, CDR1 is MDHEN and CDR2 SYDVKM. The V and J ends lost 4 bases and 6 bases respectively, with 5 bases between them. DNA for the CDR3: TGTGCCAGCAGTTCCCCGGATACGCAGTATTTT. Protein: CASSSPDTQYF.

The gene calls are TRBV6-1 and TRBJ2-5; D call uncertain. Germline CDR1 reads MNHNS; CDR2 reads SASEGT. The CDR3 is 12 residues long. V lost 10 bases and J lost 7, with 16 bases in between. The CDR3 bases are TGTGCCACCCTTTGGGAAGGTGGGACCCAGTACTTC. This codes for CATLWEGGTQYF.

The V and J genes are TRBV7-9 and TRBJ1-6, with D uncertain. Germline values: CDR1 SEHNR, CDR2 FQNEAQ (reference sequence). Trimming removed 5 bases at V and 1 base at J, with 9 bases between. The CDR3 length is 15 residues. The CDR3 nucleotides are TGTGCCAGCAGCCCGCCGGGGTCCTATAATTCACCCCTCCACTTT. As protein: CASSPPGSYNSPLHF.

In this sample, this clonotype turned up a few times. This chain connects TRBV6-6 to TRBJ1-4, with D hard to call. This CDR3 spans 14 amino acids. The V gene lost 2 bases and the J gene lost 0 bases, with 4 bases spanning the gap. Germline V gene data show CDR1 as MNHNY and CDR2 as SVGAGI (reference sequence). DNA for the CDR3: TGTGCCAGCAGTTACCTGGCAACTAATGAAAAACTGTTTTTT. Protein: CASSYLATNEKLFF.

The CDR3 region is CARVGCSYEQYV. The CDR3 region has the DNA TGTGCCAGGGTCGGCTGCAGCTACGAGCAGTACGTC. The chain is built from TRBV7-2 and TRBJ2-7; D gene ambiguous. Germline V gene sequence: CDR1 SGHTA, CDR2 FQGNSA. The CDR3 has 12 amino acids. The V end lost 9 bases, the J end lost 3 bases, and 12 bases lay between the germline ends.